A single sample is the source of the 29 T cell receptor beta chains below, sequenced in a study of preoperative IRX-2 immunotherapy in early breast cancer. As to treatment: preoperative locoregional IRX-2 cytokine immunotherapy. Profiling relied on immunoSEQ multiplex PCR, and the TCRdb table lists in-frame clones only, not all of them. In the table there are around 88,000 clones, 86% of which are singletons. The sample was tumor tissue, taken after IRX-2 immunotherapy. The receptors here all came from a human donor with breast cancer.

The gene calls are TRBV5-1 and TRBJ1-3; TRBD1 is a possible D gene (6 bases). This CDR3 comprises 16 residues. V gave up 3 bases and J gave up 0 bases, with 13 bases separating them. Germline-derived CDR1 and CDR2 are SGHRS and YFSETQ. The CDR3 coding sequence is TGCGCCAGCAGCTATGAAGGGGGACTCTCTGGAAACACCATATATTTT. This translates into CASSYEGGLSGNTIYF.

The rearrangement links TRBV7-4 to TRBJ2-1; a weak D match, TRBD2 (6 bases). CDR1 and CDR2 (germline): SGHVT, SQSDAQ. The CDR3 extends over 14 amino acids. The V end was cut by 2 bases, the J end by 8 bases, with 13 bases between. CDR3: CASSLFYGSYEQFF. For the CDR3, the DNA is TGTGCCAGCAGCTTATTTTACGGGAGCTATGAGCAGTTCTTC.

The genes are TRBV6-4 and TRBJ2-1; D uncertain. With 10 bases removed from V and 0 bases from J, the gap between germline ends came to 10 bases. Germline V gene lookup returns CDR1 MRHNA and CDR2 SNTAGT. The CDR3 runs 13 residues. CDR3 in DNA: TGTGCCATTGAGGACCACTCCTACAATGAGCAGTTCTTC. Translated, it gives CAIEDHSYNEQFF.

The sample holds one count of this clone. The J gene is TRBJ2-1, the V gene TRBV5-1; D gene unclear. CDR1 is SGHRS, CDR2 YFSETQ, per germline. Trimming removed 0 bases at V and 5 bases at J, with 9 bases between. There are 14 residues in the CDR3. CDR3 DNA: TGCGCCAGCAGCTTGGCAGGCCAGGACAATGAGCAGTTCTTC. Protein: CASSLAGQDNEQFF. The full variable domain, in which reference TRBV5-1 and TRBJ2-1 provide the parts outside the CDR3, is KAGVTQTPRYLIKTRGQQVTLSCSPISGHRSVSWYQQTPGQGLQFLFEYFSETQRNKGNFPGRFSGRQFSNSRSEMNVSTLELGDSALYLCASSLAGQDNEQFFGPGTRLTVL.

The J gene is TRBJ1-5, the V gene TRBV19, with D possibly matching TRBD1 (6 bases). This CDR3 has 13 amino acids. V lost 6 bases, J lost 7 bases, and 13 bases lay in between. CDR1 is LNHDA, CDR2 SQIVND, per germline (reference sequence). CDR3: CASSPGVPQPQHF. CDR3 DNA: TGTGCCAGTAGCCCAGGGGTCCCACAGCCCCAGCATTTT.

This chain joins TRBV6-8 and TRBJ1-4; 8 nucleotides line up with TRBD1. The CDR3 covers 14 residues. V was clipped by 7 bases and J by 6 bases; unmatched bases: 7. The germline CDR1 and CDR2 sequences are MNHGY and SAAAGT. CDR3 in DNA: TGTGCCAGCAAAATCAGGGGGCAAGATGAAAAACTGTTTTTT. Amino acids: CASKIRGQDEKLFF.

V is TRBV7-1 and J is TRBJ1-2; D is unresolved. TRBV7-1 is classed as an ORF, of uncertain function. V was shortened by 4 bases and J by 4 bases, with 10 bases between the two germline ends. The CDR3 is 13 residues long. In DNA, the CDR3 is TGTGCCAGCAGCTTAGGCAGGCTCTATGGCTACACCTTC. It encodes CASSLGRLYGYTF.

This rearrangement joins TRBV18 to TRBJ2-1; 14 positions match TRBD2. Germline V gene sequence: CDR1 KGHSH, CDR2 LQKENI. V lost 2 bases to trimming and J lost 7 bases; unmatched junction nucleotides: 10. The CDR3 runs to 18 residues. DNA for the CDR3: TGTGCCAGCTCACCAGCCGGGACTAGCGGGAGACGGGGGAATGAGCAGTTCTTC. This gives the protein CASSPAGTSGRRGNEQFF.

This clone was seen a handful of times. The chain uses TRBV6-8 and TRBJ1-2; TRBD1 might be the D (6 bases). Trimming left V 2 bases short and J 0 bases short, with 13 bases between. This CDR3 spans 16 amino acids. CDR1 is MNHGY, CDR2 SAAAGT, per germline. The CDR3 DNA reads TGTGCCAGCAGTTACCTTTCGACAGGCCCTAACTATGGCTACACCTTC. Amino acids: CASSYLSTGPNYGYTF.

The genes are TRBV6-8 and TRBJ1-2; the D gene is possibly TRBD1 (6 bases). Trimming removed 5 bases at V and 6 bases at J, with 16 bases between. Germline V gene sequence: CDR1 MNHGY, CDR2 SAAAGT. This CDR3 spans 14 amino acids. For the CDR3, the DNA is TGTGCCAGCAGTGAGCAGGGGAGAGGAGATGGCTACACCTTC. Encoded protein: CASSEQGRGDGYTF.

The chain recombines TRBV18 with TRBJ2-7; 7 nucleotides agree with TRBD1. Germline values: CDR1 KGHSH, CDR2 LQKENI. The CDR3 length is 12 residues. Unmatched junction bases numbered 5, after V lost 6 bases and J lost 6 bases. The CDR3 reads CASSEGTAEQYF. The DNA of the CDR3 is TGTGCCAGCTCGGAAGGGACAGCCGAGCAGTACTTC.

V gene TRBV11-3 combines with J gene TRBJ2-1; D may be TRBD2 (5 bases). The CDR3 extends over 16 amino acids. Germline V CDR1 and CDR2: SGHNT, YENEEA. Trimming pared 4 bases from V and 8 bases from J, leaving 21 bases between. In nucleotides, the CDR3 is TGTGCCAGCAGCTCGAAGCGAAGCGCCGGAGCGGATGAGCAGTTCTTC. It yields the protein CASSSKRSAGADEQFF.

The V gene is TRBV6-8, the J gene TRBJ2-3, with a tentative D call TRBD1 (5 bases). Trimming removed 2 bases from V and 8 bases from J, with 14 bases in between. The germline V gene has CDR1 MNHGY and CDR2 SAAAGT. This CDR3 contains 14 residues. The chain's CDR3 is CASSYNAQGATQYF. In DNA, the CDR3 is TGTGCCAGCAGTTACAACGCCCAAGGGGCTACGCAGTATTTT.

The chain has TRBV19 and TRBJ1-1; perhaps TRBD1 as D (5 bases). CDR1 and CDR2 from the germline V gene are LNHDA and SQIVND (reference sequence). The CDR3 is made up of 15 amino acids. Trimming took off 4 bases at V and 6 bases at J, with 18 bases between the two ends. The CDR3 is CASSRALGGVPEAFF. The DNA for the CDR3 is TGTGCCAGTAGTAGGGCCCTGGGAGGGGTCCCTGAAGCTTTCTTT.

In the case of this clone: At one of its ends the junction is not consistent with the germline gene, which may arise from a read error. The chain is built from TRBV18 and TRBJ1-1, with no clear D. The CDR3 is 14 amino acids. Per germline, CDR1 KGHSH and CDR2 LQKENI. CDR3 loop: CASSTPPPNTEAFF. In nucleotides, the CDR3 is TGTGCCAGCTCAACACCGCCCCCCAACACTGAAGCTTTCTTT.

This clone has only a few counts. V usage is TRBV28 and J usage is TRBJ1-5, with no clear D. The germline V gene has CDR1 MDHEN and CDR2 SYDVKM. This CDR3 comprises 13 residues. The germline V and J ends were trimmed by 3 bases and 4 bases, with 7 bases remaining between them. The CDR3 bases are TGTGCCAGCAGTTTTTTCAGAAATCAGCCCCAGCATTTT. It yields the protein CASSFFRNQPQHF.

V and J are TRBV15 and TRBJ1-5; TRBD1 matches at 7 bases. The CDR3 runs to 15 residues. The V gene end was trimmed by 5 bases and the J gene end by 6 bases; junction bases not matched to a gene: 10. The germline gives CDR1 LNHNV, CDR2 YYDKDF (reference sequence). DNA of the CDR3: TGTGCCACCAGCGGGGAATTGACAGGGCCTCAGCCCCAGCATTTT. This codes for CATSGELTGPQPQHF.

This chain connects TRBV30 to TRBJ1-3; 9 positions match TRBD1. CDR3 length: 15 residues. Germline CDR1 and CDR2: GTSNPN and SVGIG (reference sequence). Germline trimming cut 2 bases from V and 4 bases from J; bases unmatched to any gene: 6. CDR3 bases: TGTGCCTGGAGTCCTTCCGGGACAGGGGGAAACACCATATATTTT. As protein: CAWSPSGTGGNTIYF.

This clone has a handful of counts. The rearrangement uses TRBV6-8 and TRBJ1-5, with TRBD1 matching over 7 bases. The J segment lost 4 bases and the V segment lost 5 bases, leaving 5 bases of the junction unmatched. Germline CDR1 MNHGY, CDR2 SAAAGT. CDR3 length: 14 residues. The CDR3 sequence is CASSADRVNQPQHF. DNA for the CDR3: TGTGCCAGCAGTGCAGACAGGGTAAATCAGCCCCAGCATTTT.

The V gene is TRBV19, the J gene TRBJ1-1; unclear D gene. This CDR3 spans 15 amino acids. Trimming took off 7 bases at V and 1 base at J, with 16 bases between the two ends. The V gene's germline CDR1 is LNHDA and CDR2 SQIVND (reference sequence). In DNA, the CDR3 is TGTGCCAGTAAATGGGGAATAACAGAGAACACTGAAGCTTTCTTT. Translated: CASKWGITENTEAFF. The whole variable domain, filled in from reference TRBV19 and TRBJ1-1, reads DGGITQSPKYLFRKEGQNVTLSCEQNLNHDAMYWYRQDPGQGLRLIYYSQIVNDFQKGDIAEGYSVSREKKESFPLTVTSAQKNPTAFYLCASKWGITENTEAFFGQGTRLTVV.

This clone has just a few counts. The chain joins TRBV6-8 to TRBJ2-3; unclear D gene. The ends were cut back, 6 bases at V and 0 bases at J, with 16 bases in the middle. CDR1 and CDR2 (germline): MNHGY, SAAAGT. This CDR3 contains 16 residues. This chain's CDR3 is CASSLSPPISTDTQYF. The CDR3 region has the DNA TGTGCCAGCAGCCTTTCCCCACCGATTAGCACAGATACGCAGTATTTT.

The CDR3 DNA reads TGTGCCAGCAGTGCACTACGGGACAGGGACATTCGGGAGGAAAAACTGTTTTTT. Its translation is CASSALRDRDIREEKLFF. The chain recombines TRBV6-7 with TRBJ1-4; 9 bases are a match to TRBD1. Being an ORF, TRBV6-7 has a function that is uncertain. This CDR3 region has 18 residues. V lost 5 bases to trimming and J lost 8 bases; unmatched junction nucleotides: 18.

The chain carries TRBV10-1 and TRBJ2-3; D possibly corresponds to TRBD2 (6 bases). Trimming left V 6 bases short and J 0 bases short, with 7 bases between. This CDR3 has 13 residues. Germline V gene data show CDR1 as WNHNN and CDR2 as SYGVQD (reference sequence). CDR3 nucleotides: TGCGCCAGCAGCGGAGGGAGCACAGATACGCAGTATTTT. Its protein is CASSGGSTDTQYF.

The table lists this clone with a count of one. This rearrangement joins TRBV6-8 to TRBJ1-3; no firm D call. This CDR3 has 16 amino acids. V gave up 9 bases and J gave up 0 bases, with 18 bases separating them. Germline CDR1 MNHGY, CDR2 SAAAGT. CDR3 sequence reads: CASQDVSLISGNTIYF. As DNA, the CDR3 is TGTGCCAGTCAAGACGTAAGCCTTATCTCTGGAAACACCATATATTTT.

This CDR3 is CASSFGTGGEETQYF. The CDR3, as DNA: TGCGCCAGCAGCTTCGGGACAGGGGGCGAAGAGACCCAGTACTTC. The J gene is TRBJ2-5, the V gene TRBV5-1, with 12 positions matching TRBD1. The V and J ends lost 2 bases and 3 bases, in that order; junction bases with no gene match: 2. The CDR3 totals 15 residues. Germline lookup yields CDR1 SGHRS and CDR2 YFSETQ.

This chain uses TRBV10-3 with TRBJ2-1, with TRBD2 matching over 10 bases. The V segment lost 0 bases and the J segment 7 bases; nucleotides outside the gene matches: 6. CDR1 and CDR2 (germline): ENHRY, SYGVKD. This CDR3 comprises 16 residues. The CDR3 nucleotides are TGTGCCATCAGTGAGTCGGGAAGCGGGAGGGGAAATGAGCAGTTCTTC. It specifies CAISESGSGRGNEQFF.

The chain recombines TRBV6-8 with TRBJ2-3; D is unclear. This CDR3 spans 15 amino acids. Germline loops: CDR1 MNHGY, CDR2 SAAAGT. The germline V and J ends were trimmed by 10 bases and 1 base, with 18 bases remaining between them. The CDR3: CAINKGLPGTDTQYF. The CDR3 DNA follows: TGTGCCATCAATAAAGGGCTACCGGGCACAGATACGCAGTATTTT.

This chain joins TRBV11-3 and TRBJ2-4, with 9 bases aligning to TRBD1. Germline V lookup: CDR1 SGHNT, CDR2 YENEEA. The J segment lost 3 bases and the V segment lost 5 bases, leaving 8 bases of the junction unmatched. This CDR3 contains 16 residues. The DNA for the CDR3 is TGTGCCAGCAGCATAAAGACAGGGGGTCTCAAAAACATTCAGTACTTC. This translates into CASSIKTGGLKNIQYF.

The V and J genes are TRBV28 and TRBJ1-2, with 8 bases fitting TRBD1. CDR3 size: 15 residues. V was pared by 3 bases and J by 7 bases, with 10 bases of the junction left unmatched. Germline values: CDR1 MDHEN, CDR2 SYDVKM. This CDR3 reads CASSLQGAFAGGYTF. The CDR3 DNA sequence: TGTGCCAGCAGTTTGCAGGGGGCCTTCGCGGGTGGCTACACCTTC.